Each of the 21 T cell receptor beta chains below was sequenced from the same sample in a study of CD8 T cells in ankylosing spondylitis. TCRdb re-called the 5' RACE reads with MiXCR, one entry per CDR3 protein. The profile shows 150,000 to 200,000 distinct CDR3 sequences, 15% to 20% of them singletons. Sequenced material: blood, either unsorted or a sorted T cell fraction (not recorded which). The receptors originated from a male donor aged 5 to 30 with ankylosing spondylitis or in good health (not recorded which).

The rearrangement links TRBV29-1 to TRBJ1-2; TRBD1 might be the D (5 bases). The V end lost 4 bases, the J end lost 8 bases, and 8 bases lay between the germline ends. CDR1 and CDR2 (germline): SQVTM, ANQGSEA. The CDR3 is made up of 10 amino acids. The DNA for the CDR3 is TGCAGCGTTGGCGGGGGAGGCTACACCTTC. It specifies CSVGGGGYTF.

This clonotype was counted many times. The CDR3 protein is CSVGRSDGYTF. In nucleotides, the CDR3 is TGCAGCGTTGGAAGGTCAGATGGCTACACCTTC. This chain connects TRBV29-1 to TRBJ1-2; D is uncertain. CDR3 length: 11 amino acids. The germline V gene encodes CDR1 SQVTM and CDR2 ANQGSEA. V lost 4 bases, J lost 6 bases, and 9 bases lay in between.

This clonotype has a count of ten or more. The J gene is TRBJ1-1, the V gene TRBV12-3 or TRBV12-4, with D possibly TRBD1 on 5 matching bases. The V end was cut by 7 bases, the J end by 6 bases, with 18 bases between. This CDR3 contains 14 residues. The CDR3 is CASTLDGGRAEAFF. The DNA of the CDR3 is TGTGCCAGCACCCTAGATGGGGGTAGGGCTGAAGCTTTCTTT.

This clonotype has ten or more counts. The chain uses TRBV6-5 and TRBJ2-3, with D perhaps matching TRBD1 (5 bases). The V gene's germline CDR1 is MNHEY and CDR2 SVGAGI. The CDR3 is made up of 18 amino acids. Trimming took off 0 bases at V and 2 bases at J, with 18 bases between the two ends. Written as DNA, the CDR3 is TGTGCCAGCAGTTACTCGTGGGCCCCAGGGTCGGCCACAGATACGCAGTATTTT. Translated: CASSYSWAPGSATDTQYF.

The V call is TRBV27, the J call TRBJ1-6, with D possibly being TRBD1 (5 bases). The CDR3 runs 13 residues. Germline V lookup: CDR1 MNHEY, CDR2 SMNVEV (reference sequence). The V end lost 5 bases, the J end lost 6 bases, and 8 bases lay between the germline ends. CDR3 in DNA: TGTGCCAGCAGTCCGGGGGGTAATTCACCCCTCCACTTT. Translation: CASSPGGNSPLHF.

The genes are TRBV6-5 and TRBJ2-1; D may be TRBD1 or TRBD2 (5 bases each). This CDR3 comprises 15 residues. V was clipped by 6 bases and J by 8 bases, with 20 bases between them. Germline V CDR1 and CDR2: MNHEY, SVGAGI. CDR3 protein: CASSLLPSGTHEQFF. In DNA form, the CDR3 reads TGTGCCAGCAGCCTACTACCCTCCGGGACCCATGAGCAGTTCTTC.

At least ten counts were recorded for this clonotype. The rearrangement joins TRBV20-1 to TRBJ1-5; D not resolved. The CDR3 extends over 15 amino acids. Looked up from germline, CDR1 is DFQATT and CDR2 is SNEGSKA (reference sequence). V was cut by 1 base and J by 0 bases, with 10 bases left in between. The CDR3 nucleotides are TGCAGTGCTAGAGCAAGGGCCGATAGCAATCAGCCCCAGCATTTT. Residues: CSARARADSNQPQHF.

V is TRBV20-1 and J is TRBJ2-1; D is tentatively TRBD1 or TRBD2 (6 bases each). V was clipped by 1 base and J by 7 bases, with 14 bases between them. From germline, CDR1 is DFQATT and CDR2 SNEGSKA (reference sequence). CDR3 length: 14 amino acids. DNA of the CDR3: TGCAGTGCTAGAGTTAGGCAGGGGAGGAATGAGCAGTTCTTC. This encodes CSARVRQGRNEQFF.

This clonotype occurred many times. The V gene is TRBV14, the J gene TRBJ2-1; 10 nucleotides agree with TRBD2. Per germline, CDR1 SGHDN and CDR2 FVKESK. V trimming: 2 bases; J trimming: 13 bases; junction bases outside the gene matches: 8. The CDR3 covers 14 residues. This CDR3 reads CASSQQLAGPDQFF. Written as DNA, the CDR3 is TGTGCCAGCAGCCAACAACTAGCGGGACCCGATCAGTTCTTC.

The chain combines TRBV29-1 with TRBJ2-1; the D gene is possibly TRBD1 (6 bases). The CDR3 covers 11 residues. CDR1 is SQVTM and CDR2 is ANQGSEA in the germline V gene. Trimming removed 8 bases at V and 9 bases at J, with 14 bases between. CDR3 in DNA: TGCAGCACTGGGGGCGACCGTGAGCAGTTCTTC. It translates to CSTGGDREQFF.

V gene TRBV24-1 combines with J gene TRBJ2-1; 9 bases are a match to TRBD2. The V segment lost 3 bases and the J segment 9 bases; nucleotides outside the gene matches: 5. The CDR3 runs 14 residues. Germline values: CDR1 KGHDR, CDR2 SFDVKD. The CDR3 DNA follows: TGTGCCACCAGTGATGCGGGAGGGCCCCGTGAGCAGTTCTTC. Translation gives CATSDAGGPREQFF.

CDR3 coding DNA: TGTGCCATCAGTGAACGGGGACTAGCGGGGAGCACAGATACGCAGTATTTT. Amino acids: CAISERGLAGSTDTQYF. The chain carries TRBV10-3 and TRBJ2-3; TRBD2 aligns across 13 bases. J lost 0 bases, V lost 3 bases, and 3 bases had no gene match. Germline V lookup: CDR1 ENHRY, CDR2 SYGVKD. The CDR3 extends over 17 amino acids.

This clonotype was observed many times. DNA for the CDR3: TGTGCCAGCAGCCCACCGGGACAGGGAAAGGATGAGCAGTTCTTC. Its translation is CASSPPGQGKDEQFF. The chain joins TRBV7-2 to TRBJ2-1; TRBD1 matches at 9 bases. The CDR3 sequence is 15 residues long. The germline CDR1 and CDR2 sequences are SGHTA and FQGNSA. With 5 bases clipped from V and 8 bases from J, the junction kept 10 bases outside the gene matches. Combining the CDR3 with reference TRBV7-2 and TRBJ2-1 gives the whole variable domain GAGVSQSPSNKVTEKGKDVELRCDPISGHTALYWYRQSLGQGLEFLIYFQGNSAPDKSGLPSDRFSAERTGGSVSTLTIQRTQQEDSAVYLCASSPPGQGKDEQFFGPGTRLTVL.

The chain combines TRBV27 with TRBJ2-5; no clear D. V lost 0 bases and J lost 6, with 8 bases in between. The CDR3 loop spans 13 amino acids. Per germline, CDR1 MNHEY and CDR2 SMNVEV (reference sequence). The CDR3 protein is CASSLSMEKTQYF. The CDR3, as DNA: TGTGCCAGCAGTTTATCGATGGAAAAGACCCAGTACTTC.

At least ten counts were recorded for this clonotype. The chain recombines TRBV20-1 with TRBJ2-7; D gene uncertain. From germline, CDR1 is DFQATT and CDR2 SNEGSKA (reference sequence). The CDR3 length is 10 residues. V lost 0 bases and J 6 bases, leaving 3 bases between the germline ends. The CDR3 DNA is TGCAGTGCTAGAGAGTCCGAGCAGTACTTC. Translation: CSARESEQYF.

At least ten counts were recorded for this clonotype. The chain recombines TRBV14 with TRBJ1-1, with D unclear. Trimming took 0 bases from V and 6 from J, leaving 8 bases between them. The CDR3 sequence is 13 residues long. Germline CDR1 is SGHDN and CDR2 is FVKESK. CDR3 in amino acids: CASSQDLAAEAFF. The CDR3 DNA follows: TGTGCCAGCAGCCAAGATCTGGCGGCTGAAGCTTTCTTT. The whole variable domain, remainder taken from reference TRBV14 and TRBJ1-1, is EAGVTQFPSHSVIEKGQTVTLRCDPISGHDNLYWYRRVMGKEIKFLLHFVKESKQDESGMPNNRFLAERTGGTYSTLKVQPAELEDSGVYFCASSQDLAAEAFFGQGTRLTVV.

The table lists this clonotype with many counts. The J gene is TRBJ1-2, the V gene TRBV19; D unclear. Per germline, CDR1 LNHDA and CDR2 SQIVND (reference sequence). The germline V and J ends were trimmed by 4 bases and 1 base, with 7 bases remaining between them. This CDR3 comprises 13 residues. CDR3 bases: TGTGCCAGTAGTACGGGTCTTAACTATGGCTACACCTTC. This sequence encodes CASSTGLNYGYTF.

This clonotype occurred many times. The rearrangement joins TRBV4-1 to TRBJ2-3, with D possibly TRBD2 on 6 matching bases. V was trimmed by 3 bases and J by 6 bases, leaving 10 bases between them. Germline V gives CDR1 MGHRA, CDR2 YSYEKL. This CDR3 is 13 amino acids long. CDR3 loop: CASSHRLVDTQYF. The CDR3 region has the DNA TGCGCCAGCAGCCATCGACTAGTGGATACGCAGTATTTT.

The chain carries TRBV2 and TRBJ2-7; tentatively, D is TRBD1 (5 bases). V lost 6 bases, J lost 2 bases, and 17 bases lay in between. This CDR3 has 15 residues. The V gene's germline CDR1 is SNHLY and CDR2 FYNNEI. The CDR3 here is CASRIRPDRTYEQYF. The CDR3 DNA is TGTGCCAGCAGGATCCGCCCCGACAGAACCTACGAGCAGTACTTC.

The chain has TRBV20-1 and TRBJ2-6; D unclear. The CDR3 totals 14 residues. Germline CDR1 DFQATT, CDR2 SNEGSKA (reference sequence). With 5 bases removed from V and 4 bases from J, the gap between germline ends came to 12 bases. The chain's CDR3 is CSALDLGGANVLTF. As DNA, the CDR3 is TGCAGTGCTCTCGACTTGGGAGGGGCCAACGTCCTGACTTTC.

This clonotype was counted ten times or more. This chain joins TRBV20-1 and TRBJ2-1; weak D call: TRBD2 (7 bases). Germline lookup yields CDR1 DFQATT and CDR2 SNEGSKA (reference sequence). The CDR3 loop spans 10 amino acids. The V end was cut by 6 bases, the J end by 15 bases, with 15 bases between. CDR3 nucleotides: TGCAGTGCGGGCGGGGGCCAGGGGTTCTTC. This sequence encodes CSAGGGQGFF.